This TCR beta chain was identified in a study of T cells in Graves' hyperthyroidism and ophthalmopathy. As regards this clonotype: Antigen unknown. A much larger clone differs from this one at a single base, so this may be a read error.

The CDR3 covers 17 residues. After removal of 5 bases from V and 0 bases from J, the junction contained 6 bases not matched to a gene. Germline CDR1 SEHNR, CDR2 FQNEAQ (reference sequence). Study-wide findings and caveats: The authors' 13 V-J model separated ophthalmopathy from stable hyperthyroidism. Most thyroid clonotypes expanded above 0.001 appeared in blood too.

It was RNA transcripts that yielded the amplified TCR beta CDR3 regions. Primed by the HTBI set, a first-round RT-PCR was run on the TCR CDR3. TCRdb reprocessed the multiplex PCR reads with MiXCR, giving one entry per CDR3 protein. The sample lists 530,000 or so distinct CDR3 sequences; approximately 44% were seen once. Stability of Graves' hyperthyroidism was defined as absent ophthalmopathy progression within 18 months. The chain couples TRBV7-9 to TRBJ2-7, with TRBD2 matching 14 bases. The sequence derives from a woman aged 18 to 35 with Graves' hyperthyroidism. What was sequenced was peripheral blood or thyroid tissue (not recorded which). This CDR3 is CASSPRTSGGSSYEQYF. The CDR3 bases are TGTGCCAGCAGCCCCCGGACTAGCGGGGGGAGCTCCTACGAGCAGTACTTC.